This TCR beta chain was captured by sequencing in a study of blood T cell repertoires in COVID-19 (dated by TCRdb to 2018 to 2021). About the study as a whole: Collaborator samples came from the United States, Italy and Spain and covered acute and convalescent phases of COVID-19. The prospective study material was composed of cDNA or gDNA derived from T cells, B-cell-depleted T cells, or PBMCs. Subjects who had been exposed to COVID-19, were actively infected with it, or had recovered from it provided the deeply sampled blood TCRbeta repertoires that made up the dataset. A freely available public database, intended as a resource for researchers studying the immune response to SARS-CoV-2, is where the repertoires were released. The samples were drawn from the first 160 participants of the ongoing ImmuneRACE study and from 950 to 1,500 subjects provided by 6 global collaborators. A de-identified subject ID, COVID-19 status, age in years and sex were almost always included in the sample metadata. HLA class I and class II types, where available, came from metadata supplied by the sample provider rather than from assay-based typing. Paper-wide results and their limitations: The quantity of clinical and demographic metadata differed by source and by participant and was supplied without curation.

As for this clone: Its antigen is unknown. No quality values exist for individual bases; no much larger clone is one base distant.

The junction shows trimming of 6 bases on V and 5 bases on J, and the gene matches do not reach 7 bases of it. CDR1 and CDR2, looked up from the germline V gene, are SNHLY and FYNNEI. The CDR3 contains 14 residues, cysteine and phenylalanine counted. The only DNA kept is the CDR3, 42 bases in frame from the first base. Samples from volunteer blood donors who had recovered from COVID-19 were contributed by a second Seattle source. Collaborating institutions collected whole blood in K2EDTA tubes following their own protocols. Collaborator samples were shipped for TCRbeta analysis as frozen whole blood, isolated PBMCs, or DNA extracted from either sample type. The immunoSEQ Assay, a bias-controlled multiplex PCR, was used to amplify TCRbeta CDR3 regions from genomic DNA. As for the original processing: The number of nucleated cells in each sample was estimated from the amplification of reference gene primers within the assay. To quantify the absolute abundance of each unique TCRbeta CDR3 rearrangement, sequence reads were collapsed and filtered. For each sample, productive Simpson clonality was calculated by taking the square root of Simpson's diversity index across productive rearrangements. In its TCRdb copy, this immuneACCESS table keeps in-frame sequences only and misses some clones. Where compared with another copy, unresolved V genes explain less than half of these, and the others have no known cause. The D gene and trimming were derived from the DNA, and the V and J assignments and clone size from that table. This sample holds roughly 220,000 clones; approximately 84% were observed only once. The top ten hold 3% to 3.5% of the sample.

Material: peripheral blood. The V and J segments used are TRBV2 and TRBJ1-1, with 9 bases aligning to TRBD1. This receptor was identified in a woman aged 25-40 years who had recovered from COVID-19. The DNA sequence is as follows: TGTGCCAGCAGGGACAGGGGCCCTCAGACTGAAGCTTTCTTT. It translates to CASRDRGPQTEAFF.